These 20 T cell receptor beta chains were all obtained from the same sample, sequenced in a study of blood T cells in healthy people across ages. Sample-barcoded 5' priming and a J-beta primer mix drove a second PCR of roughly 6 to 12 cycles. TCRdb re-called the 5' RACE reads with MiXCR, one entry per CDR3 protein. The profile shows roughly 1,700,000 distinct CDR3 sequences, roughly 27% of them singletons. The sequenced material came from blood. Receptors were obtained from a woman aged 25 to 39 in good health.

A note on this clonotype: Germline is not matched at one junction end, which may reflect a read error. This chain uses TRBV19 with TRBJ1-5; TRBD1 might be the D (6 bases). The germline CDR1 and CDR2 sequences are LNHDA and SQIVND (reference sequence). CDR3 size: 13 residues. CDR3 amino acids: CASSGGSNQPRHF. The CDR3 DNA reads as TGTGCCAGTTCCGGGGGCAGCAATCAGCCCCGGCATTTT.

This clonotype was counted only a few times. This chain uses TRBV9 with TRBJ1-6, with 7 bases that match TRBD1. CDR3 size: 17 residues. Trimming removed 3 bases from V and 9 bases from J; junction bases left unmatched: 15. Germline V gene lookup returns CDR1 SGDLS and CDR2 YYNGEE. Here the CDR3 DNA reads TGTGCCAGCAGCGGCAAACCCCGACAGGGAGAGAGTTCACCCCTCCACTTT. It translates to CASSGKPRQGESSPLHF.

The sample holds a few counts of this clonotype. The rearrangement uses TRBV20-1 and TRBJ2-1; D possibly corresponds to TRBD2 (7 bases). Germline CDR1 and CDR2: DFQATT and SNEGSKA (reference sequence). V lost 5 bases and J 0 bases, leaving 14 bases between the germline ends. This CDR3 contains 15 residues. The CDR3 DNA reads TGCAGTGCTCAAGGGGGGGGGAGCTCCTACAATGAGCAGTTCTTC. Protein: CSAQGGGSSYNEQFF.

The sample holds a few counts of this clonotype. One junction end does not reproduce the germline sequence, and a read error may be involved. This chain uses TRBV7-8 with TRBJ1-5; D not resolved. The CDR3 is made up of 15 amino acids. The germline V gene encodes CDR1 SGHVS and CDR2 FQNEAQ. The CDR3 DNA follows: TGTGCCAACAGCGGAATGGCTTTTGGCAATCAGCCCCAGCATTTT. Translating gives CANSGMAFGNQPQHF. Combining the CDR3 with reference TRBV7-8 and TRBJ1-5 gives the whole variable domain GAGVSQSPRYKVAKRGQDVALRCDPISGHVSLFWYQQALGQGPEFLTYFQNEAQLDKSGLPSDRFFAERPEGSVSTLKIQRTQQEDSAVYLCANSGMAFGNQPQHFGDGTRLSIL.

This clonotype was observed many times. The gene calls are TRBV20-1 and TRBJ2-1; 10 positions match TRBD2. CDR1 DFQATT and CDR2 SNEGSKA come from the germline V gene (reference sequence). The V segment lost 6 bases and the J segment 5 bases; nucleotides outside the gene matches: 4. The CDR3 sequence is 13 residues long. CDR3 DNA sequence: TGCAGTGCGTGGCTAGCGGGGGACAATGAGCAGTTCTTC. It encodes CSAWLAGDNEQFF.

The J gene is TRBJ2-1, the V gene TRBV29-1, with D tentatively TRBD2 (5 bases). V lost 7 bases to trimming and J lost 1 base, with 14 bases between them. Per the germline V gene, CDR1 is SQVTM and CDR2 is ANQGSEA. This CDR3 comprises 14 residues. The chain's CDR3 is CSAERLASYNEQFF. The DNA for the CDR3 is TGCAGCGCTGAGCGGCTAGCTTCCTACAATGAGCAGTTCTTC.

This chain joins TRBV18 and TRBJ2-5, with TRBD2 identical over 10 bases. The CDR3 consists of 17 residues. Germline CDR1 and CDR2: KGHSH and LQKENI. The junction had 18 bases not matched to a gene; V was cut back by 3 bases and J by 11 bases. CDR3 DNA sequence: TGTGCCAGCTCACCGCCAAAACTAGCGGGACGTAACAATGAGCAGTACTTC. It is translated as CASSPPKLAGRNNEQYF.

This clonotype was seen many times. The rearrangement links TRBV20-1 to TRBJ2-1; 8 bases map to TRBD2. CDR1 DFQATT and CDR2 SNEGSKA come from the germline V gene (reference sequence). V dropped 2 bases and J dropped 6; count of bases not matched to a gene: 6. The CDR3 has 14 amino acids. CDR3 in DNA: TGCAGTGCTAGACTAAGCGGGAGTTCCAATGAGCAGTTCTTC. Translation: CSARLSGSSNEQFF.

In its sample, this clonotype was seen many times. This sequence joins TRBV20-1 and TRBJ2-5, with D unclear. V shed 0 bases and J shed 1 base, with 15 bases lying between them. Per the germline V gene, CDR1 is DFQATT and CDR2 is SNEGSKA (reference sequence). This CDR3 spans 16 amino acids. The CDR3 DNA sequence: TGCAGTGCTAGAGATCGGAGCAGAACCACCCAAGAGACCCAGTACTTC. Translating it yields CSARDRSRTTQETQYF.

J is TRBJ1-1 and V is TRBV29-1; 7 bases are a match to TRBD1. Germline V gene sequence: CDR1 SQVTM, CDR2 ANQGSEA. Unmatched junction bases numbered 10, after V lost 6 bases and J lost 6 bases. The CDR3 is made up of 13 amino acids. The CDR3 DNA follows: TGCAGCGTCGTATGGGACAGTATCTCTGAAGCTTTCTTT. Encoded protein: CSVVWDSISEAFF.

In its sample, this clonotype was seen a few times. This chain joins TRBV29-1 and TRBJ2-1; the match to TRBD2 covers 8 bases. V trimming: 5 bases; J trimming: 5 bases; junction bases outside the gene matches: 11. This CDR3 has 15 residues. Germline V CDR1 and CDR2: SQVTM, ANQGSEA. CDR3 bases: TGCAGCGTTTCACAGCGACTAGCGCTGAACAATGAGCAGTTCTTC. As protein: CSVSQRLALNNEQFF.

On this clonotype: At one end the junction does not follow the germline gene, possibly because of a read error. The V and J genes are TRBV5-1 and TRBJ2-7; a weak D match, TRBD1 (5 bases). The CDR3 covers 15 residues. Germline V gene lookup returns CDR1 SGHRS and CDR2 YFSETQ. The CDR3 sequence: CAGSPPETASYEQYF. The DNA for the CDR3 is TGCGCCGGCAGCCCCCCGGAGACAGCCTCCTACGAGCAGTACTTC.

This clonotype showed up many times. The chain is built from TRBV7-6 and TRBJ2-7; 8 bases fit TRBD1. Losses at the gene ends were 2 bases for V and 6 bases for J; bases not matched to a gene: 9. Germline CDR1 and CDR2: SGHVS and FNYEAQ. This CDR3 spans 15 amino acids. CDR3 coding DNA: TGTGCCAGCAGCTTATCCGGGACAGGCTCTAGCGAGCAGTACTTC. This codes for CASSLSGTGSSEQYF.

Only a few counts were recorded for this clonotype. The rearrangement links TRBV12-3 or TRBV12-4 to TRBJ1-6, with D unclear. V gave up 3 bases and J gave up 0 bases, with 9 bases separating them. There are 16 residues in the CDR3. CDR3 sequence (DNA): TGTGCCAGCAGTTTCCTCCCCTACTCCTATAATTCACCCCTCCACTTT. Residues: CASSFLPYSYNSPLHF.

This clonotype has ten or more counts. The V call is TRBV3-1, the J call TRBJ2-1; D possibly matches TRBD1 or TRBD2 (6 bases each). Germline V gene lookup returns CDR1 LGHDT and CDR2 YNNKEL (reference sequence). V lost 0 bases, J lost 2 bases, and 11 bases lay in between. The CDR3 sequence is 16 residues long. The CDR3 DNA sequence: TGTGCCAGCAGCCAAGAGGCCGGGGGCCCCTACAATGAGCAGTTCTTC. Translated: CASSQEAGGPYNEQFF.

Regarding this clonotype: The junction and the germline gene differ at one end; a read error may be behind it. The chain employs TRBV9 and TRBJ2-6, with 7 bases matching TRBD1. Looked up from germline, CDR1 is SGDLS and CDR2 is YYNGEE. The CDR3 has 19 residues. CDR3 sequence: CASSVATLTRGLGVNVLTF. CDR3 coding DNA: TGTGCCAGCAGCGTAGCTACTTTGACGAGGGGGCTTGGGGTCAACGTCCTGACTTTC.

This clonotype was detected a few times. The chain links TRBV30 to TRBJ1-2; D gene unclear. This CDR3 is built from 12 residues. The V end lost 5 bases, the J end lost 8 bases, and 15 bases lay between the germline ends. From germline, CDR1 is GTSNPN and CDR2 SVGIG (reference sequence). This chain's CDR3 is CAWEEAGRGYTF. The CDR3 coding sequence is TGTGCCTGGGAGGAGGCAGGACGGGGCTACACCTTC.

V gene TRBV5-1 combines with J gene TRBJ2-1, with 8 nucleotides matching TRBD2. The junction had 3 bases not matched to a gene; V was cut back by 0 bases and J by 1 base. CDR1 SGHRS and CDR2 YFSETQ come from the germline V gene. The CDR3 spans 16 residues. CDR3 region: CASSLELAASYNEQFF. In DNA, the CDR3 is TGCGCCAGCAGCTTGGAACTAGCGGCGTCCTACAATGAGCAGTTCTTC.

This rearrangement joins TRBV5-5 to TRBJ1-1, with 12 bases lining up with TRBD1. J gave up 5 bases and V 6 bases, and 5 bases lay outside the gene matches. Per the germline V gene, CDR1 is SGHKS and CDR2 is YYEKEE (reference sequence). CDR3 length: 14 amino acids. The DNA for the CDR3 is TGTGCCAGCACCGGGACAGGGGGCGGGACTGAAGCTTTCTTT. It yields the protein CASTGTGGGTEAFF.

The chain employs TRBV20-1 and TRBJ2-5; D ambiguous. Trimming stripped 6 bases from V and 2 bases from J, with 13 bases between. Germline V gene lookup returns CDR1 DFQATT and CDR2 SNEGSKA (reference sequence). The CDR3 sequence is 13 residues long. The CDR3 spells CSARWFLQETQYF. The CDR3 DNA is TGCAGTGCGAGGTGGTTCCTTCAAGAGACCCAGTACTTC.